Listed below are T cell receptor beta chains from one sample, sequenced in a study of T cell responses to AZD1222 COVID-19 vaccine. Sequenced by immunoSEQ multiplex PCR; TCRdb stores in-frame clones only, minus some. Of about 42,000 clones in the sample, about 91% are singletons; the top ten hold around 25%. The sequences come from peripheral blood, collected 28 days after the second AZD1222 dose. The receptor source for this set is an adult who received the AZD1222 COVID-19 vaccine. CDR3s include the opening cysteine and the closing phenylalanine or tryptophan. D genes are given only for firm matches. The listing skips clone size in some rows; elsewhere it reads once, few, many or a size class.

d_call: .
clone_size: .
v_call: TRBV7-3
j_call: TRBJ2-6
cdr3_aa: CASSFPTAGANVLTF
cdr3_nt: TGTGCCAGCAGCTTCCCGACGGCCGGGGCCAACGTCCTGACTTTC

d_call: .
clone_size: .
v_call: TRBV2
j_call: TRBJ1-2
cdr3_aa: CASRREGQHGYTF
cdr3_nt: TGTGCCAGCAGAAGGGAGGGGCAGCATGGCTACACCTTC

d_call: .
clone_size: .
v_call: TRBV2
j_call: TRBJ2-7
cdr3_aa: CASSSGRLSSYEQYF
cdr3_nt: TGTGCCAGCAGCTCCGGACGGTTGAGCTCCTACGAGCAGTACTTC

d_call: .
clone_size: once
v_call: TRBV30
j_call: TRBJ1-1
cdr3_aa: CAWSETTEAFF
cdr3_nt: TGTGCCTGGAGCGAGACAACTGAAGCTTTCTTT

d_call: .
clone_size: .
v_call: TRBV24-1
j_call: TRBJ2-3
cdr3_aa: CATSDSGVGRTDTQYF
cdr3_nt: TGTGCCACCAGTGATTCTGGGGTAGGGCGCACAGATACGCAGTATTTT

d_call: .
clone_size: once
v_call: TRBV9
j_call: TRBJ1-2
cdr3_aa: CASSLGGDIQVGNYGYTF
cdr3_nt: TGTGCCAGCAGCCTGGGCGGGGATATCCAGGTCGGTAACTATGGCTACACCTTC

d_call: .
clone_size: .
v_call: TRBV5-1
j_call: TRBJ1-1
cdr3_aa: CASSPSGGGTEAFF
cdr3_nt: TGCGCCAGCAGCCCCTCCGGAGGAGGGACTGAAGCTTTCTTT

d_call: TRBD1
clone_size: .
v_call: TRBV5-1
j_call: TRBJ1-1
cdr3_aa: CASSLGDRLTEAFF
cdr3_nt: TGCGCCAGCAGCTTGGGGGACAGGCTAACTGAAGCTTTCTTT

d_call: TRBD1
clone_size: few
v_call: TRBV9
j_call: TRBJ1-3
cdr3_aa: CASSARQGIGGNTIYF
cdr3_nt: TGTGCCAGCTCCGCCCGACAGGGAATCGGTGGAAACACCATATATTTT

d_call: .
clone_size: .
v_call: TRBV14
j_call: TRBJ1-2
cdr3_aa: CASSQDIQNYGYTF
cdr3_nt: TGTGCCAGCAGCCAAGATATCCAGAACTATGGCTACACCTTC

d_call: .
clone_size: .
v_call: TRBV5-6
j_call: TRBJ1-1
cdr3_aa: CASGRRNTEAFF
cdr3_nt: TGTGCCAGTGGAAGGCGGAACACTGAAGCTTTCTTT

d_call: .
clone_size: .
v_call: TRBV30
j_call: TRBJ2-7
cdr3_aa: CAWSRVGAYEQYF
cdr3_nt: TGTGCCTGGAGTCGGGTCGGGGCCTACGAGCAGTACTTC

d_call: .
clone_size: once
v_call: TRBV12-3/TRBV12-4
j_call: TRBJ1-6
cdr3_aa: CASRYHNSPLHF
cdr3_nt: TGTGCCAGCCGATATCATAATTCACCCCTCCACTTT

d_call: .
clone_size: .
v_call: TRBV15
j_call: TRBJ1-4
cdr3_aa: CATSRKEGETLFF
cdr3_nt: TGTGCCACCAGCAGAAAAGAAGGGGAAACACTGTTTTTT

d_call: .
clone_size: .
v_call: TRBV5-1
j_call: TRBJ1-1
cdr3_aa: CASSGQRAGGTEAFF
cdr3_nt: TGCGCCAGCAGCGGCCAAAGGGCGGGTGGCACTGAAGCTTTCTTT

d_call: TRBD1
clone_size: .
v_call: TRBV5-4
j_call: TRBJ1-1
cdr3_aa: CASSSTGVGTEAFF
cdr3_nt: TGTGCCAGCAGCTCAACAGGGGTGGGAACTGAAGCTTTCTTT

d_call: .
clone_size: .
v_call: TRBV18
j_call: TRBJ1-4
cdr3_aa: CASSPVLTGEKLFF
cdr3_nt: TGTGCCAGCTCACCGGTGCTAACGGGGGAAAAACTGTTTTTT

d_call: .
clone_size: once
v_call: TRBV19
j_call: TRBJ2-7
cdr3_aa: CASSSGPFSYEQYF
cdr3_nt: TGTGCCAGTAGTAGCGGTCCTTTCTCCTACGAGCAGTACTTC

d_call: TRBD1
clone_size: .
v_call: TRBV5-1
j_call: TRBJ1-4
cdr3_aa: CASSLIGTGETANKKLFF
cdr3_nt: TGCGCCAGCAGCTTGATCGGGACAGGGGAAACAGCTAATAAAAAACTGTTTTTT

d_call: TRBD1
clone_size: .
v_call: TRBV5-4
j_call: TRBJ1-1
cdr3_aa: CASSTWTGVNTEAFF
cdr3_nt: TGTGCCAGCAGCACCTGGACAGGGGTGAACACTGAAGCTTTCTTT

d_call: TRBD2
clone_size: .
v_call: TRBV5-1
j_call: TRBJ2-7
cdr3_aa: CASSPSGATYEQYF
cdr3_nt: TGCGCCAGCAGTCCTAGCGGGGCCACCTACGAGCAGTACTTC

d_call: TRBD1
clone_size: .
v_call: TRBV10-3
j_call: TRBJ2-7
cdr3_aa: CAIRRVGQGEEQYF
cdr3_nt: TGTGCCATCAGGCGTGTGGGACAGGGTGAAGAGCAGTACTTC

d_call: TRBD1
clone_size: .
v_call: TRBV5-5
j_call: TRBJ1-4
cdr3_aa: CASSLPGTGDEKLFF
cdr3_nt: TGTGCCAGCAGCTTGCCCGGGACAGGGGATGAAAAACTGTTTTTT

d_call: .
clone_size: .
v_call: TRBV6-6
j_call: TRBJ1-5
cdr3_aa: CASSHNQPQHF
cdr3_nt: TGTGCCAGCAGTCACAATCAGCCCCAGCATTTT

d_call: .
clone_size: .
v_call: TRBV6-5
j_call: TRBJ1-5
cdr3_aa: CASSYSTAAQPQHF
cdr3_nt: TGTGCCAGCAGTTACTCGACGGCCGCCCAGCCCCAGCATTTT

d_call: TRBD2
clone_size: .
v_call: TRBV3-1/TRBV3-2
j_call: TRBJ2-1
cdr3_aa: CASSRPGLANEQFF
cdr3_nt: TGTGCCAGCAGCCGCCCGGGACTAGCGAATGAGCAGTTCTTC

d_call: .
clone_size: .
v_call: TRBV7-2
j_call: TRBJ2-3
cdr3_aa: CASSLIGRLPTDTQYF
cdr3_nt: TGTGCCAGCAGCTTAATAGGGAGGTTACCCACAGATACGCAGTATTTT

d_call: TRBD2
clone_size: .
v_call: TRBV27
j_call: TRBJ2-1
cdr3_aa: CASSLLAEAYNEQFF
cdr3_nt: TGTGCCAGCAGTTTACTAGCGGAGGCCTACAATGAGCAGTTCTTC

d_call: .
clone_size: .
v_call: TRBV5-1
j_call: TRBJ1-1
cdr3_aa: CASSLVGTLTNTEAFF
cdr3_nt: TGCGCCAGCAGCTTGGTGGGCACCCTTACGAACACTGAAGCTTTCTTT

d_call: .
clone_size: .
v_call: TRBV7-8
j_call: TRBJ1-5
cdr3_aa: CASSSASWSNQPQHF
cdr3_nt: TGTGCCAGCAGCTCCGCCTCTTGGAGCAATCAGCCCCAGCATTTT

d_call: .
clone_size: .
v_call: TRBV3-1/TRBV3-2
j_call: TRBJ2-1
cdr3_aa: CASSGLSSYNEQFF
cdr3_nt: TGTGCCAGCTCAGGGCTGAGCTCCTACAATGAGCAGTTCTTC

d_call: .
clone_size: .
v_call: TRBV19
j_call: TRBJ1-2
cdr3_aa: CASSIAMTGYYGYTF
cdr3_nt: TGTGCCAGTAGTATAGCAATGACAGGCTACTATGGCTACACCTTC

d_call: .
clone_size: .
v_call: TRBV12-1
j_call: TRBJ2-1
cdr3_aa: CASSRGTSGLINEQFF
cdr3_nt: TGTGCCAGCAGCCGGGGGACTAGCGGGTTGATCAATGAGCAGTTCTTC

d_call: TRBD2
clone_size: .
v_call: TRBV19
j_call: TRBJ2-6
cdr3_aa: CASSMWLAGAGANVLTF
cdr3_nt: TGTGCCAGTAGTATGTGGCTAGCGGGAGCTGGGGCCAACGTCCTGACTTTC

d_call: .
clone_size: .
v_call: TRBV12-5
j_call: TRBJ2-1
cdr3_aa: CASGTGLATYNEQFF
cdr3_nt: TGTGCTAGTGGCACCGGGCTAGCGACCTACAATGAGCAGTTCTTC

d_call: TRBD1
clone_size: .
v_call: TRBV10-2
j_call: TRBJ1-3
cdr3_aa: CASSTGQGNTIYF
cdr3_nt: TGCGCCAGCAGTACGGGACAGGGAAACACCATATATTTT

d_call: .
clone_size: once
v_call: TRBV5-1
j_call: TRBJ2-2
cdr3_aa: CASRDARSTGELFF
cdr3_nt: TGCGCCAGCAGGGATGCTAGGAGCACCGGGGAGCTGTTTTTT

d_call: .
clone_size: .
v_call: TRBV27
j_call: TRBJ2-7
cdr3_aa: CASSSRERPYEQYF
cdr3_nt: TGTGCCAGCAGTTCCAGGGAGAGGCCCTACGAGCAGTACTTC

d_call: .
clone_size: .
v_call: TRBV21-1
j_call: TRBJ1-4
cdr3_aa: CASSKGYGNEKLFF
cdr3_nt: TGTGCCAGCAGCAAAGGTTACGGTAATGAAAAACTGTTTTTT

d_call: .
clone_size: .
v_call: TRBV6-5
j_call: TRBJ2-5
cdr3_aa: CASRPAVETQYF
cdr3_nt: TGTGCCAGCAGACCAGCCGTGGAGACCCAGTACTTC

d_call: .
clone_size: .
v_call: TRBV7-9
j_call: TRBJ2-3
cdr3_aa: CASSLGGMGDTQYF
cdr3_nt: TGTGCCAGCAGCTTAGGGGGAATGGGAGATACGCAGTATTTT

d_call: .
clone_size: .
v_call: TRBV10-3
j_call: TRBJ2-7
cdr3_aa: CAISAPPGLDSYEQYF
cdr3_nt: TGTGCCATCAGTGCACCCCCAGGGTTGGACTCCTACGAGCAGTACTTC

d_call: .
clone_size: .
v_call: TRBV5-1
j_call: TRBJ1-1
cdr3_aa: CASSPDQVYTEAFF
cdr3_nt: TGCGCCAGCAGCCCGGATCAGGTTTACACTGAAGCTTTCTTT

d_call: .
clone_size: few
v_call: TRBV4-1
j_call: TRBJ2-1
cdr3_aa: CASSQEAGPLRGEQFF
cdr3_nt: TGCGCCAGCAGCCAAGAGGCCGGGCCCCTACGAGGTGAGCAGTTCTTC

d_call: .
clone_size: .
v_call: TRBV6-5
j_call: TRBJ2-7
cdr3_aa: CASSYDGTSSYEQYF
cdr3_nt: TGTGCCAGCAGTTACGACGGGACCAGCTCCTACGAGCAGTACTTC